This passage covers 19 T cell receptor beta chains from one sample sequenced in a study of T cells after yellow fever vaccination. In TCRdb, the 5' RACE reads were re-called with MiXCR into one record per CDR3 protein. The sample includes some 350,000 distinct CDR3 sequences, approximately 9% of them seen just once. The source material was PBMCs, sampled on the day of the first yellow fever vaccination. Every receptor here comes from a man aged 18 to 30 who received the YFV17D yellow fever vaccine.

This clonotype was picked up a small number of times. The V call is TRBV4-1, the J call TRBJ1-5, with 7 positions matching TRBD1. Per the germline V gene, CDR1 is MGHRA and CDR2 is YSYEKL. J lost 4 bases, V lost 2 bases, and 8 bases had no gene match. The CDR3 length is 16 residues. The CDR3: CASSQIRQGVNQPQHF. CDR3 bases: TGCGCCAGCAGCCAAATTAGACAGGGCGTTAATCAGCCCCAGCATTTT.

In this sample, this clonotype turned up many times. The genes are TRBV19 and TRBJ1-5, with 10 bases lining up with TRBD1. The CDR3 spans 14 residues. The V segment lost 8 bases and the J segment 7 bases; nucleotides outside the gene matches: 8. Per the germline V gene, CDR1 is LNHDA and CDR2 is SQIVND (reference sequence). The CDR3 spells CASSTGGLDQPQHF. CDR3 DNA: TGTGCCAGTTCGACAGGGGGCTTAGACCAGCCCCAGCATTTT.

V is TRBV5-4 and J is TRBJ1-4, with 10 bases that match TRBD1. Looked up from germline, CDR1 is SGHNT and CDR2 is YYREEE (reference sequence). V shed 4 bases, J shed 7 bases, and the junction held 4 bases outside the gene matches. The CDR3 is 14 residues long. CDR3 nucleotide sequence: TGTGCCAGCAGCCGCGGGACAGGGGCTGAAAAACTGTTTTTT. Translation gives CASSRGTGAEKLFF.

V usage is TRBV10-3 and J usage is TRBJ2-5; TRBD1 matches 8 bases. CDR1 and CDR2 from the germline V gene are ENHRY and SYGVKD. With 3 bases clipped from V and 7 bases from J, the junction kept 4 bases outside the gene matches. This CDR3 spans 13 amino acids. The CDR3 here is CAISDRGLGTQYF. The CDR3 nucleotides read TGTGCCATCAGTGACAGGGGGCTAGGGACCCAGTACTTC.

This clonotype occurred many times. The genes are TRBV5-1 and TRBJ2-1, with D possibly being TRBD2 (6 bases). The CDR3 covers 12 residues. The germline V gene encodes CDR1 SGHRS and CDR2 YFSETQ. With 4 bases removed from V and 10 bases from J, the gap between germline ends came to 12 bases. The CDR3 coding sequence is TGCGCCAGCAGCCAGCTGCGGGGCGAGCAGTTCTTC. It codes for CASSQLRGEQFF.

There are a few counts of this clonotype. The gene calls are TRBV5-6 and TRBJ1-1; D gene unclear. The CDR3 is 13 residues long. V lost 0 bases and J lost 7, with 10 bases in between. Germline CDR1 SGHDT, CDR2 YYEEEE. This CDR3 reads CASSLGAKGEAFF. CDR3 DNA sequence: TGTGCCAGCAGCTTGGGTGCAAAGGGTGAAGCTTTCTTT.

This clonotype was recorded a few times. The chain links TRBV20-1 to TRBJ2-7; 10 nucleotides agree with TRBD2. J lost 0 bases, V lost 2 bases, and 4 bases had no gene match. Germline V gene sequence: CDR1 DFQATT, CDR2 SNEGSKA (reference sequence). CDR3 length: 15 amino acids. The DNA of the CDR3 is TGCAGTGCTAGAAAAGCGGGGGGGGACTCCTACGAGCAGTACGTC. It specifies CSARKAGGDSYEQYV.

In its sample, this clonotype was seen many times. The CDR3 protein is CSVVEGAANNEQFF. The CDR3 bases are TGCAGCGTTGTGGAAGGGGCTGCGAACAATGAGCAGTTCTTC. V and J are TRBV29-1 and TRBJ2-1; a weak D match, TRBD1 (5 bases). Germline loops: CDR1 SQVTM, CDR2 ANQGSEA. This CDR3 has 14 residues. Trimming stripped 4 bases from V and 5 bases from J, with 15 bases between.

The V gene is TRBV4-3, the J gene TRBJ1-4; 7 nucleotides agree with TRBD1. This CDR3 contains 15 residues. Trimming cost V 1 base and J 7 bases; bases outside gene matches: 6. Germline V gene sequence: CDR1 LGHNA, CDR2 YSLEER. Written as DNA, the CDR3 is TGCGCCAGCAGCCAAGGACAGGGCCCACCTGAAAAACTGTTTTTT. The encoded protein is CASSQGQGPPEKLFF.

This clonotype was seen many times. The DNA for the CDR3 is TGCGCCAGCAGCCCGGACAGGGTGGACACTGAAGCTTTCTTT. Encoded protein: CASSPDRVDTEAFF. This sequence joins TRBV5-1 and TRBJ1-1; 8 nucleotides agree with TRBD1. Unmatched junction bases numbered 5, after V lost 4 bases and J lost 3 bases. Germline V CDR1 and CDR2: SGHRS, YFSETQ. The CDR3 extends over 14 amino acids.

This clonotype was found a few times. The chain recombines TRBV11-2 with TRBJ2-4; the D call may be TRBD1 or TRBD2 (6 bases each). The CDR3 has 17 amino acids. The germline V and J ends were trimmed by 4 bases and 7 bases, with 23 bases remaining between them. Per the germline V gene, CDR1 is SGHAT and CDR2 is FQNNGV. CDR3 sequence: CASSSITHGQGRNIQYF. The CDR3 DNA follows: TGTGCCAGCAGCTCGATTACTCACGGGCAGGGGAGGAACATTCAGTACTTC. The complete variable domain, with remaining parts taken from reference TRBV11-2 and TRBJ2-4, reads EAGVAQSPRYKIIEKRQSVAFWCNPISGHATLYWYQQILGQGPKLLIQFQNNGVVDDSQLPKDRFSAERLKGVDSTLKIQPAKLEDSAVYLCASSSITHGQGRNIQYFGAGTRLSVL.

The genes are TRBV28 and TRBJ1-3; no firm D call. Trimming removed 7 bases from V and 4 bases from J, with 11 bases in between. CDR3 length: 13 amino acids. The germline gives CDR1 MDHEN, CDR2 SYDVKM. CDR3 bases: TGTGCCAGCACCTTTTCGGTGGGAAACACCATATATTTT. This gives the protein CASTFSVGNTIYF.

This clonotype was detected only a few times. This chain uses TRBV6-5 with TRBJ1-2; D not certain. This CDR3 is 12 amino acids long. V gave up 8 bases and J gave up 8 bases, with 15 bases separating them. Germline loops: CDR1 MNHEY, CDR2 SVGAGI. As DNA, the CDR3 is TGTGCCAGCGGACGCGGTTTATGGGGCTACACCTTC. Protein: CASGRGLWGYTF.

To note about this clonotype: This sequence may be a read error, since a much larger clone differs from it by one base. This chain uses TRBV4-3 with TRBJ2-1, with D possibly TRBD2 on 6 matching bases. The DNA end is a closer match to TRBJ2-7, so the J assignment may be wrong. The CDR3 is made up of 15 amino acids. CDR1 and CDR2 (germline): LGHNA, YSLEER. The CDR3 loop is CASSIGGNPYNEQYF. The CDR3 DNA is TGCGCCAGCAGCATCGGCGGGAATCCCTACAATGAGCAGTACTTC.

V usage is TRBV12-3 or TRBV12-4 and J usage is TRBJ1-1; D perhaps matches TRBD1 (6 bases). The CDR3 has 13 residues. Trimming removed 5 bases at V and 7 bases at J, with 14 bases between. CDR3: CASSTTLQGEAFF. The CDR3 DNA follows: TGTGCCAGCAGTACCACCCTACAGGGTGAAGCTTTCTTT.

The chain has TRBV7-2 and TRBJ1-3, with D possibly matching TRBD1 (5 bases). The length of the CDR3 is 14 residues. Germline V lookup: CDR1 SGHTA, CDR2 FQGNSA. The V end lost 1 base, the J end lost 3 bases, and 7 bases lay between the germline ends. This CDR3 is CASSLERGGNTIYF. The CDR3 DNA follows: TGTGCCAGCAGCTTAGAGAGGGGTGGAAACACCATATATTTT.

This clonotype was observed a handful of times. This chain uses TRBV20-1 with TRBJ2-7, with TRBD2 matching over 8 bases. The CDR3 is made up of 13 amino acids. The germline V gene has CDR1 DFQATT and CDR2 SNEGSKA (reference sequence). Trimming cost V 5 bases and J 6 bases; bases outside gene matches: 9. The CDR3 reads CSAAGLAAIEQYV. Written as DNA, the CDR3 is TGCAGTGCTGCAGGACTAGCTGCGATCGAGCAGTACGTC.

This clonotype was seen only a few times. CDR3 in DNA: TGTGCCAGCAGTGATACGCAGGGCTATGGCTACACCTTC. Amino acid sequence: CASSDTQGYGYTF. The chain is built from TRBV6-1 and TRBJ1-2; weak D call: TRBD1 (5 bases). The germline gives CDR1 MNHNS, CDR2 SASEGT. The ends were cut back, 3 bases at V and 4 bases at J, with 9 bases in the middle. The CDR3 sequence is 13 residues long.

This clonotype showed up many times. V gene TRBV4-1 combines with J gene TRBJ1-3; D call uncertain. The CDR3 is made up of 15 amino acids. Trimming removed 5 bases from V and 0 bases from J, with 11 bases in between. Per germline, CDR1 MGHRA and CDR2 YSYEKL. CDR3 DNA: TGCGCCAGCAGCTCCTCTCCCCTCTCTGGAAACACCATATATTTT. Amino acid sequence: CASSSSPLSGNTIYF.